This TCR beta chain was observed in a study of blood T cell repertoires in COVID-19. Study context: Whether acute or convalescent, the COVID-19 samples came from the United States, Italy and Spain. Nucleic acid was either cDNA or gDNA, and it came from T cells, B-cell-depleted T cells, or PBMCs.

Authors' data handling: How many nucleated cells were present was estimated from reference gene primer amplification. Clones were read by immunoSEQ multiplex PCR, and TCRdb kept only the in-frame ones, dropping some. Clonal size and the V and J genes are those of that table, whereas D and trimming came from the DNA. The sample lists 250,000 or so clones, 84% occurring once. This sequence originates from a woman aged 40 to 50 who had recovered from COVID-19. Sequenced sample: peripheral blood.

The CDR3: CASSLGDWELFF. The CDR3 DNA is TGCGCCAGCAGCTTGGGTGACTGGGAGCTGTTTTTT. V gene TRBV5-1 combines with J gene TRBJ2-2; D ambiguous. Germline V gene lookup returns CDR1 SGHRS and CDR2 YFSETQ. Deletions cut 0 bases from V and 9 bases from J, with 6 bases between. This CDR3 region has 12 residues.